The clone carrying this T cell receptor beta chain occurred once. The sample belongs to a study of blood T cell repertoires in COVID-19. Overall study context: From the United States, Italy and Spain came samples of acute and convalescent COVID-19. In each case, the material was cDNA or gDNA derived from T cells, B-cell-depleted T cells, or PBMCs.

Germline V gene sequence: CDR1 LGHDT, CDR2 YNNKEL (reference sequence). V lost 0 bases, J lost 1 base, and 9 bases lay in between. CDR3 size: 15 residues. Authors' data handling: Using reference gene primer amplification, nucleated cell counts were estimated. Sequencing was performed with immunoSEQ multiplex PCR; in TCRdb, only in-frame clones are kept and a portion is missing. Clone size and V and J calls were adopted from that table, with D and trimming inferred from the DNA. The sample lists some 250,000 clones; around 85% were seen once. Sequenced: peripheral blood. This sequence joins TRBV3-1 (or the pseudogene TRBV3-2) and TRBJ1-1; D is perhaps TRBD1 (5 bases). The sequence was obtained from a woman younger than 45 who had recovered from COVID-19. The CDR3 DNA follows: TGTGCCAGCAGCCAAGATAACAGGCAGAACACTGAAGCTTTCTTT. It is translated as CASSQDNRQNTEAFF.